The clone carrying this T cell receptor (beta chain) showed up many times. Germline V gene lookup returns CDR1 GTSNPN and CDR2 SVGIG (reference sequence). V trimming: 3 bases; J trimming: 4 bases; junction bases outside the gene matches: 1. This CDR3 comprises 13 residues. MiXCR, run by TCRdb on the 5' RACE reads, gives a single entry per CDR3 protein. The table has 300,000 to 400,000 distinct CDR3 sequences, 8.7% seen once; the top ten hold about a sixth. This sample is drawn from a study of T cells after yellow fever vaccination. The sample in question was PBMCs, obtained on the day of the first yellow fever vaccination. J is TRBJ1-5 and V is TRBV30; 9 bases map to TRBD1. The sequence came from a man aged 18-30 years who received the YFV17D yellow fever vaccine. As DNA, the CDR3 is TGTGCCTGGAGGGGGACAGGGAATCAGCCCCAGCATTTT. This sequence encodes CAWRGTGNQPQHF.